This TCR beta chain was found in a study of T-cell reconstitution after alpha-beta-depleted transplantation in children. Overall study results and limits: Several hundred expanded graft clones reportedly supplied alpha-beta T cells about two months after transplant. T-cell counts and diversity at one year post-transplant came mainly from newly produced T cells.

This sample's TCRbeta library carried unique molecular identifier barcodes. One entry per CDR3 protein, called by TCRdb with MiXCR from the PCR reads. The table lists 7,500 to 9,500 distinct CDR3 sequences, 12% of them singletons. In this sample, this clonotype turned up many times. Its antigen is currently unknown. This CDR3 spans 15 amino acids. V gave up 0 bases and J gave up 0 bases, with 12 bases separating them. CDR1 and CDR2 (germline): SQVTM, ANQGSEA. The chain uses TRBV29-1 and TRBJ2-7, with unresolved D. The material was PBMCs, mostly from graft donor cells, obtained 60 days after TCRalphabeta/CD19-depleted stem cell transplant. This clonotype was sampled from a patient aged 2-10 years who had a stem cell transplant for inherited bone marrow failure, so the T cells may come from the graft donor. The CDR3 coding sequence is TGCAGCGTTGAAGATGCCGCGGACGGCTCCTACGAGCAGTACTTC. Encoded protein: CSVEDAADGSYEQYF.